This entry lists 22 T cell receptor beta chains sequenced from one sample in a study of blood T cell repertoires in COVID-19. Using immunoSEQ multiplex PCR, the repertoire was profiled, and TCRdb retains in-frame clones only, with some absent. The sample has approximately 330,000 clones, over 85% seen once. Sequences were obtained from PBMCs or T cells enriched from blood (not recorded which). The receptors stem from a woman in her 30s who had recovered from COVID-19.

The chain combines TRBV18 with TRBJ1-1, with 8 bases fitting TRBD1. J was trimmed by 4 bases and V by 5 bases; bases with no gene match: 6. The V gene's germline CDR1 is KGHSH and CDR2 LQKENI. The CDR3 length is 14 residues. CDR3 protein: CASSTETGGTEAFF. The CDR3 coding sequence is TGTGCCAGCTCAACGGAAACAGGGGGCACTGAAGCTTTCTTT.

J is TRBJ2-1 and V is TRBV5-4; 7 bases are a match to TRBD2. CDR1 and CDR2 (germline): SGHNT, YYREEE (reference sequence). Trimming took 2 bases from V and 2 from J; bases not matched to a gene: 4. CDR3 length: 15 residues. This CDR3 reads CASSFSREPYNEQFF. The CDR3 bases are TGTGCCAGCAGCTTCTCGCGGGAGCCCTACAATGAGCAGTTCTTC.

The J gene is TRBJ1-6, the V gene TRBV2; 7 positions match TRBD1. With 4 bases clipped from V and 8 bases from J, the junction kept 8 bases outside the gene matches. Germline V gives CDR1 SNHLY, CDR2 FYNNEI. The CDR3 runs 15 residues. The CDR3 region has the DNA TGTGCCAGCAGTGGCGAGGACAGGCAGTATTCACCCCTCCACTTT. Protein sequence: CASSGEDRQYSPLHF.

This chain uses TRBV27 with TRBJ1-4; 7 bases line up with TRBD1. The CDR3 loop spans 15 amino acids. V dropped 5 bases and J dropped 4; count of bases not matched to a gene: 7. The V gene's germline CDR1 is MNHEY and CDR2 SMNVEV (reference sequence). Written as DNA, the CDR3 is TGTGCCAGCAGTATGACAGGGATGGGTAATGAAAAACTGTTTTTT. Translating gives CASSMTGMGNEKLFF.

J is TRBJ2-7 and V is TRBV25-1, with D hard to call. CDR1 and CDR2 (germline): MGHDK, SYGVNS. Trimming left V 1 base short and J 2 bases short, with 9 bases between. This CDR3 spans 14 amino acids. CDR3 sequence (DNA): TGTGCCAGCAGTGAATTTTTGCGGCCCTACGAGCAGTACTTC. Its translation is CASSEFLRPYEQYF.

The chain is built from TRBV7-9 and TRBJ2-2; 10 nucleotides match TRBD1. The CDR3 loop spans 18 amino acids. Germline loops: CDR1 SEHNR, CDR2 FQNEAQ (reference sequence). After removal of 5 bases from V and 1 base from J, the junction contained 10 bases not matched to a gene. The CDR3 reads CASSRSSGQGMNTGELFF. CDR3 bases: TGTGCCAGCAGCCGTTCCTCGGGACAGGGGATGAACACCGGGGAGCTGTTTTTT.

Details on this clone: The sample holds other DNA sequences that translate to the same CDR3. V and J are TRBV27 and TRBJ2-1, with 15 bases fitting TRBD2. V lost 6 bases and J lost 7; bases outside the gene matches: 4. This CDR3 contains 15 residues. Germline-derived CDR1 and CDR2 are MNHEY and SMNVEV (reference sequence). The CDR3 region has the DNA TGTGCCAGCAGCCCCGGGACTAGCGGGAGGAATGAGCAGTTCTTC. Its protein product is CASSPGTSGRNEQFF.

The chain has TRBV9 and TRBJ2-1; weak D call: TRBD2 (5 bases). Germline V gene lookup returns CDR1 SGDLS and CDR2 YYNGEE. V was pared by 3 bases and J by 7 bases, with 11 bases between. CDR3 length equals 13 residues. CDR3 DNA sequence: TGTGCCAGCAGCGAACAACTAGTAAATGAGCAGTTCTTC. This gives the protein CASSEQLVNEQFF. The whole variable domain, remainder taken from reference TRBV9 and TRBJ2-1, is DSGVTQTPKHLITATGQRVTLRCSPRSGDLSVYWYQQSLDQGLQFLIQYYNGEERAKGNILERFSAQQFPDLHSELNLSSLELGDSALYFCASSEQLVNEQFFGPGTRLTVL.

This rearrangement joins TRBV13 to TRBJ2-1; 8 nucleotides agree with TRBD2. The CDR3 is 15 residues long. V dropped 0 bases and J dropped 10; count of bases not matched to a gene: 8. Germline V gives CDR1 PRHDT, CDR2 FYEKMQ (reference sequence). As DNA, the CDR3 is TGTGCCAGCAGCTTAGGCCCGATAGCGGGAAACGAGCAGTTCTTC. Its protein product is CASSLGPIAGNEQFF.

The chain links TRBV14 to TRBJ2-7; TRBD2 aligns across 13 bases. The CDR3 is made up of 14 amino acids. Unmatched junction bases numbered 11, after V lost 10 bases and J lost 8 bases. Looked up from germline, CDR1 is SGHDN and CDR2 is FVKESK. Here the CDR3 reads CATRTSGSPAKQYF. CDR3 nucleotide sequence: TGTGCCACCCGGACTAGCGGGAGCCCAGCGAAGCAGTACTTC.

The chain is built from TRBV6-2 or TRBV6-3 and TRBJ2-5; TRBD1 matches 9 bases. The trim removed 4 bases at V and 0 bases at J, leaving 9 bases unmatched. CDR3 length: 17 amino acids. CDR1 and CDR2 from the germline V gene are MNHEY and SVGEGT. The CDR3 region has the DNA TGTGCCAGCAGTTCCTTGGGACAGGGACCGTACCAAGAGACCCAGTACTTC. Protein: CASSSLGQGPYQETQYF.

V is TRBV15 and J is TRBJ2-3; maybe TRBD2 (7 bases). V was shortened by 5 bases and J by 0 bases, with 15 bases between the two germline ends. The CDR3 runs to 16 residues. Germline V gene data show CDR1 as LNHNV and CDR2 as YYDKDF (reference sequence). CDR3 nucleotide sequence: TGTGCCACCAGCCCGAGGGGGGGGCGGAGCACAGATACGCAGTATTTT. Translating it yields CATSPRGGRSTDTQYF. Full variable domain (missing parts from reference TRBV15 and TRBJ2-3): DAMVIQNPRYQVTQFGKPVTLSCSQTLNHNVMYWYQQKSSQAPKLLFHYYDKDFNNEADTPDNFQSRRPNTSFCFLDIRSPGLGDTAMYLCATSPRGGRSTDTQYFGPGTRLTVL.

The chain is built from TRBV9 and TRBJ1-4; D not certain. This CDR3 region has 15 residues. Germline V lookup: CDR1 SGDLS, CDR2 YYNGEE. V lost 0 bases and J lost 7, with 13 bases in between. CDR3 nucleotide sequence: TGTGCCAGCAGCGTAGCTCCCGGACTAGGTGAAAAACTGTTTTTT. Translated: CASSVAPGLGEKLFF. The whole variable domain, remainder taken from reference TRBV9 and TRBJ1-4, is DSGVTQTPKHLITATGQRVTLRCSPRSGDLSVYWYQQSLDQGLQFLIQYYNGEERAKGNILERFSAQQFPDLHSELNLSSLELGDSALYFCASSVAPGLGEKLFFGSGTQLSVL.

The rearrangement uses TRBV27 and TRBJ1-2; D is ambiguous. Per the germline V gene, CDR1 is MNHEY and CDR2 is SMNVEV (reference sequence). The CDR3 has 14 amino acids. The V end was cut by 3 bases, the J end by 1 base, with 9 bases between. CDR3 nucleotides: TGTGCCAGCAGTTTGCGGGGAGGTAACTATGGCTACACCTTC. It codes for CASSLRGGNYGYTF.

The chain couples TRBV13 to TRBJ1-5, with 8 bases matching TRBD1. Trimming at V came to 5 bases and at J to 6 bases, leaving 3 bases not matched to a gene. Germline CDR1 reads PRHDT; CDR2 reads FYEKMQ (reference sequence). CDR3 length equals 13 residues. The CDR3 nucleotides read TGTGCCAGCAGCCGAGACAGGGGTCAGCCCCAGCATTTT. Encoded protein: CASSRDRGQPQHF.

The chain links TRBV4-1 to TRBJ1-2, with unresolved D. The V gene's germline CDR1 is MGHRA and CDR2 YSYEKL. This CDR3 region has 16 residues. Trimming left V 0 bases short and J 3 bases short, with 14 bases between. The CDR3 DNA is TGCGCCAGCAGCCAAGATCCTCTCGCAGACTACTATGGCTACACCTTC. It is translated as CASSQDPLADYYGYTF.

The genes are TRBV13 and TRBJ2-3, with D possibly TRBD1 on 5 matching bases. There are 14 residues in the CDR3. Germline-derived CDR1 and CDR2 are PRHDT and FYEKMQ (reference sequence). Deletions cut 0 bases from V and 5 bases from J, with 9 bases between. CDR3 sequence (DNA): TGTGCCAGCAGCTTAGGACAGGTTAGAGATACGCAGTATTTT. Protein product: CASSLGQVRDTQYF.

The chain combines TRBV10-3 with TRBJ1-5; 7 bases match TRBD1. After removal of 3 bases from V and 7 bases from J, the junction contained 6 bases not matched to a gene. Germline-derived CDR1 and CDR2 are ENHRY and SYGVKD. The CDR3 runs to 14 residues. In DNA form, the CDR3 reads TGTGCCATCAGTGATCCCGGGACAGACCAGCCCCAGCATTTT. Translation: CAISDPGTDQPQHF.

The gene calls are TRBV27 and TRBJ1-5, with D possibly being TRBD1 (5 bases). The V gene's germline CDR1 is MNHEY and CDR2 SMNVEV (reference sequence). V gave up 5 bases and J gave up 6 bases, with 20 bases separating them. This CDR3 has 16 residues. The CDR3 DNA follows: TGTGCCAGCAGTCCCCGTGGCAGGGCCTCGGGTCAGCCCCAGCATTTT. It is translated as CASSPRGRASGQPQHF.

V gene TRBV21-1 combines with J gene TRBJ1-5; TRBD1 is taken as the D call from the table, unchecked against the DNA. TRBV21-1 counts as a pseudogene. This CDR3 has 20 amino acids. CDR3 nucleotides: TGTGCCAGCAGCAACGGGAGGACAGGGGGTTGCGGACTGAGCAATCAGCCCCAGCATTTT. Its protein product is CASSNGRTGGCGLSNQPQHF.

V gene TRBV6-6 combines with J gene TRBJ1-2; D is unresolved. V shed 5 bases and J shed 2 bases, with 12 bases lying between them. The CDR3 contains 14 residues. Germline V gives CDR1 MNHNY, CDR2 SVGAGI (reference sequence). The CDR3 loop reads CASSSGVTNYGYTF. For the CDR3, the DNA is TGTGCCAGCAGTAGCGGAGTGACAAACTATGGCTACACCTTC.

Only one count was recorded for this clone. The gene calls are TRBV9 and TRBJ2-1, with TRBD2 matching over 7 bases. Germline V gene data show CDR1 as SGDLS and CDR2 as YYNGEE. The CDR3 length is 15 residues. J lost 8 bases, V lost 0 bases, and 8 bases had no gene match. The chain's CDR3 is CASSVAPSGSHEQFF. In DNA form, the CDR3 reads TGTGCCAGCAGCGTAGCGCCTAGCGGCTCCCATGAGCAGTTCTTC.